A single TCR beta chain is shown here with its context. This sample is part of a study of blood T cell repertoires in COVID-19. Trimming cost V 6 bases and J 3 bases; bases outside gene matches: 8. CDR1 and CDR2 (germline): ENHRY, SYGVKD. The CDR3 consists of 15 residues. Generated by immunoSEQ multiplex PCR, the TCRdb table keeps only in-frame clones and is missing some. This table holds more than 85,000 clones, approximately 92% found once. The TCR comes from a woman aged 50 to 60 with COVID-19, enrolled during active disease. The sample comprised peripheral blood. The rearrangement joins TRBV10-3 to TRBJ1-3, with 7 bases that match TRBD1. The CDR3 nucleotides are TGTGCCATCAGCGAGCAGAACAGGGGTGGAAACACCATATATTTT. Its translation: CAISEQNRGGNTIYF.